Listed below are T cell receptor beta chains from one sample, sequenced in a study of blood T cells in healthy people across ages. One entry per CDR3 protein results from TCRdb running MiXCR on the 5' RACE reads. The table lists just over 1 million distinct CDR3 sequences, more than 35% of them singletons. The sample was blood. These receptors were obtained from a woman aged 60 to 75 in good health. Both conserved end residues are part of each CDR3. A D gene is named only where the DNA matches it firmly. Size values are once, few and many counts, or a class for expanded clones, and some rows have none.

TRBJ2-3	many	-	TRBV29-1	CSGTRLGIGDTQYF	TGCAGCGGGACCCGCTTGGGGATCGGAGATACGCAGTATTTT
TRBJ1-3	-	-	TRBV7-2	CASSPRGGGNTIYF	TGTGCCAGCAGCCCCCGAGGCGGTGGAAACACCATATATTTT
TRBJ2-7	-	TRBD1	TRBV29-1	CSVRQTGTGGYEQYF	TGCAGCGTTCGTCAAACCGGGACAGGGGGATACGAGCAGTACTTC
TRBJ2-5	-	TRBD2	TRBV7-2	CASSGLAGDKETQYF	TGTGCCAGCAGCGGCCTAGCGGGGGACAAAGAGACCCAGTACTTC
TRBJ1-6	-	TRBD1	TRBV6-6	CASSSPRDRGPLSPLHF	TGTGCCAGCAGTTCCCCCCGGGACAGGGGGCCGCTTTCACCCCTCCACTTT
TRBJ2-7	few	-	TRBV20-1	CSARDRGASYEQYF	TGCAGTGCTAGAGATCGAGGGGCCTCCTACGAGCAGTACTTC
TRBJ2-3	few	-	TRBV20-1	CSALLGDTQYF	TGCAGTGCCTTACTGGGGGATACGCAGTATTTT
TRBJ2-7	-	TRBD1	TRBV28	CASRFNDRAFEQYF	TGTGCCAGCAGATTTAACGACAGGGCCTTTGAGCAGTACTTC
TRBJ2-3	-	-	TRBV11-2	CASSLQPSPADTQYF	TGTGCCAGCAGCCTTCAGCCCAGCCCGGCAGATACGCAGTATTTT
TRBJ2-7	few	TRBD1	TRBV4-1	CASSQGQGSSYEQYF	TGCGCCAGCAGCCAAGGACAGGGCAGCTCCTACGAGCAGTACTTC
TRBJ2-3	few	-	TRBV20-1	CSARVGQSGFTDTQYF	TGCAGTGCTAGAGTGGGGCAGTCCGGGTTCACAGATACGCAGTATTTT
TRBJ1-6	-	-	TRBV10-3	CAISEGQSIQSPLHF	TGTGCCATCAGTGAGGGACAGTCGATACAGTCACCCCTCCACTTT
TRBJ1-2	many	-	TRBV7-2	CASSFRGAREANYGYTF	TGTGCCAGCAGCTTCCGGGGGGCGCGGGAGGCTAACTATGGCTACACCTTC
TRBJ2-1	-	-	TRBV19	CASSIDSVAGRQFF	TGTGCCAGTAGTATAGATTCTGTGGCGGGACGACAGTTCTTC
TRBJ2-5	-	-	TRBV18	CANSLESDTWQETQYF	TGTGCCAACTCACTCGAGTCGGACACTTGGCAAGAGACCCAGTACTTC
TRBJ2-1	-	TRBD2	TRBV20-1	CSATIPSGRNNEQFF	TGCAGTGCAACGATTCCTAGCGGCCGCAACAATGAGCAGTTCTTC
TRBJ2-5	few	-	TRBV12-3/TRBV12-4	CASSLGGERETQYF	TGTGCCAGCAGTTTAGGTGGGGAGAGGGAGACCCAGTACTTC
TRBJ2-7	many	-	TRBV7-2	CASSWALAEAYEQYF	TGTGCCAGCAGCTGGGCGCTAGCAGAAGCCTACGAGCAGTACTTC
TRBJ2-1	-	-	TRBV9	CASSEPLRGGQLNEQFF	TGTGCCAGCAGCGAACCTTTAAGGGGTGGGCAACTGAATGAGCAGTTCTTC
TRBJ2-1	-	-	TRBV2	CASSEGVNEQFF	TGTGCCAGCAGTGAGGGCGTGAATGAGCAGTTCTTC
TRBJ1-2	-	-	TRBV6-1	CASTKNGAKPNYGYTF	TGTGCCAGCACCAAAAATGGGGCAAAGCCTAACTATGGCTACACCTTC
TRBJ1-2	-	-	TRBV6-1	CASTFQGHLDYDYTF	TGTGCCAGCACATTCCAGGGGCACTTAGACTATGACTACACCTTC
TRBJ2-4	-	-	TRBV7-3	CASSLSVSVAKNIQYF	TGTGCCAGCAGCTTAAGCGTCTCGGTGGCCAAAAACATTCAGTACTTC
TRBJ2-7	few	TRBD1	TRBV27	CASRTSGTDDFYEQYF	TGTGCCAGCAGAACTTCCGGGACAGACGACTTCTACGAGCAGTACTTC
TRBJ1-6	-	TRBD1	TRBV14	CASSHQRTGGGSPLHF	TGTGCCAGCAGCCACCAGCGGACAGGGGGCGGATCACCCCTCCACTTT
TRBJ2-7	few	TRBD2	TRBV4-2	CASRKALAETYEQYF	TGTGCCAGTAGGAAGGCTCTAGCGGAAACCTACGAGCAGTACTTC
TRBJ2-6	many	TRBD2	TRBV29-1	CSVEEGLAQPLSGANVLTF	TGCAGCGTTGAAGAGGGACTAGCCCAACCCCTCTCTGGGGCCAACGTCCTGACTTTC